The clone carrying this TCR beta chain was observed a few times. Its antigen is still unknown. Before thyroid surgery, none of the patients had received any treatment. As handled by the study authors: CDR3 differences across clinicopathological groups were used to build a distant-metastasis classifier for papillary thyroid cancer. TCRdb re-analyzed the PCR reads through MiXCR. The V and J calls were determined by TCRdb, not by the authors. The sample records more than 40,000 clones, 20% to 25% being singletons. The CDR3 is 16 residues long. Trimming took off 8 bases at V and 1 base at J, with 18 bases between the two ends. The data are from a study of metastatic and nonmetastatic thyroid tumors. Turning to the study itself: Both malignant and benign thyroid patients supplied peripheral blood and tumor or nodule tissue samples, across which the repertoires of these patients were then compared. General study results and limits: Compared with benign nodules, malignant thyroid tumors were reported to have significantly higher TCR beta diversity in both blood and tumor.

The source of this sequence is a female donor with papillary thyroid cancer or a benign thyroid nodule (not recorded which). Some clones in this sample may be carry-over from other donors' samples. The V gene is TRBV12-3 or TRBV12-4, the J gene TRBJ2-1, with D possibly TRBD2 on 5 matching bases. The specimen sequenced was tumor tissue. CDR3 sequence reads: CASWVGGSGSYNEQFF. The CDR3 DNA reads TGTGCCAGCTGGGTGGGCGGGTCCGGTTCCTACAATGAGCAGTTCTTC.